Shown below are 2 T cell receptor beta chains from a single sample sequenced in a study of T cell responses to AZD1222 COVID-19 vaccine. Here immunoSEQ multiplex PCR was the method, and the copy in TCRdb shows in-frame clones only, minus some. The data hold roughly 140,000 clones, with around 87% observed a single time. The source was peripheral blood, collected on day 0 of AZD1222 vaccination. These receptors were obtained from an adult in good health.

The rearrangement joins TRBV27 to TRBJ1-1; D might be TRBD1 (5 bases). The CDR3 length is 15 residues. Germline assignment: CDR1 MNHEY and CDR2 SMNVEV (reference sequence). V dropped 2 bases and J dropped 1 base, with 11 bases sitting between them. CDR3 amino acids: CASSLRGTGNTEAFF. CDR3 coding DNA: TGTGCCAGCAGTTTACGGGGAACAGGGAACACTGAAGCTTTCTTT.

J is TRBJ1-5 and V is TRBV30; D uncertain. CDR1 GTSNPN and CDR2 SVGIG come from the germline V gene (reference sequence). Deletions cut 2 bases from V and 3 bases from J, with 8 bases between. CDR3 length: 13 residues. The CDR3 region has the DNA TGTGCCTGGAGTAACCGAGACAATCAGCCCCAGCATTTT. Its translation: CAWSNRDNQPQHF.